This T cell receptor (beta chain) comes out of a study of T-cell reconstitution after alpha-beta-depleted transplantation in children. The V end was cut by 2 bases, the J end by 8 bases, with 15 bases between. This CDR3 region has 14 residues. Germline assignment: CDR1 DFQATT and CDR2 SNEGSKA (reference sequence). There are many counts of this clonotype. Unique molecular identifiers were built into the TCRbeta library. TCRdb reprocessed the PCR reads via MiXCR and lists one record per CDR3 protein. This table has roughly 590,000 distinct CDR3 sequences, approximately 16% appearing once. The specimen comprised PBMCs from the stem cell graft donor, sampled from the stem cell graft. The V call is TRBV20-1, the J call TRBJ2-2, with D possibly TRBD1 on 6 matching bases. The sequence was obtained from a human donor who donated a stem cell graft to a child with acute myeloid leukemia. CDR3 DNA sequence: TGCAGTGCTAGACCTGATAGCAGGGGTGGGGAGCTGTTTTTT. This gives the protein CSARPDSRGGELFF.